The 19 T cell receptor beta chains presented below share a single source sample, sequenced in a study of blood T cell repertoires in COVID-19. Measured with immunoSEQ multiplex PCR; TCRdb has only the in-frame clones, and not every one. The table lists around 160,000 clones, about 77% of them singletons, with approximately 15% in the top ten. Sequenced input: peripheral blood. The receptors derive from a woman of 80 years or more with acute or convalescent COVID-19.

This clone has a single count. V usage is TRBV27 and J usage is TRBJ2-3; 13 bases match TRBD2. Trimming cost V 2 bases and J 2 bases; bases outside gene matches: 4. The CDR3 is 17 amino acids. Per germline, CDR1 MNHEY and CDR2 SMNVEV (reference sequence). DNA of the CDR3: TGTGCCAGCAGTTTAGGGACTAGCGGGGCCTTCACAGATACGCAGTATTTT. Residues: CASSLGTSGAFTDTQYF.

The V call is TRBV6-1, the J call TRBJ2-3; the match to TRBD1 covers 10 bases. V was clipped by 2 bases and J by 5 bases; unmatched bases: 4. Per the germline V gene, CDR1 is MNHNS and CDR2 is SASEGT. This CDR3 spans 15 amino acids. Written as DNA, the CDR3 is TGTGCCAGCAGTGAAAGGGACAGGGGAAGAGATACGCAGTATTTT. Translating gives CASSERDRGRDTQYF.

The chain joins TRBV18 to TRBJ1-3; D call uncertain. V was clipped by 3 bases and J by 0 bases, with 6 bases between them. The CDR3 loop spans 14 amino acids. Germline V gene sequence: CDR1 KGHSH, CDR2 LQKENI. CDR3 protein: CASSPALSGNTIYF. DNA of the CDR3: TGTGCCAGCTCACCGGCCCTCTCTGGAAACACCATATATTTT.

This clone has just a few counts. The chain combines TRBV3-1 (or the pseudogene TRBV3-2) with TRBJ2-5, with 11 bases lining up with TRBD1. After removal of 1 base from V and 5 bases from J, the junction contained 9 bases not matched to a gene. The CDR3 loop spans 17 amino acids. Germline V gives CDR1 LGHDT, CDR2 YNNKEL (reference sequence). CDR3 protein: CASSQGPGQGVSETQYF. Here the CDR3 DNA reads TGTGCCAGCAGCCAAGGCCCGGGACAGGGGGTATCGGAGACCCAGTACTTC.

CDR3 residues: CAWITGNTEAFF. For the CDR3, the DNA is TGTGCCTGGATCACCGGGAACACTGAAGCTTTCTTT. The chain has TRBV30 and TRBJ1-1; D not resolved. From germline, CDR1 is GTSNPN and CDR2 SVGIG (reference sequence). This CDR3 region has 12 residues. Trimming left V 4 bases short and J 1 base short, with 7 bases between.

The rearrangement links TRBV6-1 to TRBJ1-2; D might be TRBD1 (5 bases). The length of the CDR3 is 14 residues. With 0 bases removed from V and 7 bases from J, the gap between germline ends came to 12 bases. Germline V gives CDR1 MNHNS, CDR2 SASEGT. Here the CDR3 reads CASSEAGGSGGYTF. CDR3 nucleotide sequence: TGTGCCAGCAGTGAAGCTGGGGGGAGCGGTGGCTACACCTTC.

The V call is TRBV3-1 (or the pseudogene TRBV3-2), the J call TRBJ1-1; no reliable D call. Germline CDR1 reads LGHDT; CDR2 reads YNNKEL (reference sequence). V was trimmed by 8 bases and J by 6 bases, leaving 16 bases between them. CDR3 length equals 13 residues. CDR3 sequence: CASSPPNSAEAFF. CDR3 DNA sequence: TGTGCCAGCTCCCCTCCTAATTCCGCTGAAGCTTTCTTT.

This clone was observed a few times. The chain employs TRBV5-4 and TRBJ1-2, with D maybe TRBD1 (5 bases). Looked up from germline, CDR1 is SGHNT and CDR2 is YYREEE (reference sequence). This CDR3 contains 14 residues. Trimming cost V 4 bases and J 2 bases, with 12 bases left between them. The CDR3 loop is CASSPDGGNYGYTF. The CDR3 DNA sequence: TGTGCCAGCAGCCCGGATGGGGGGAACTATGGCTACACCTTC.

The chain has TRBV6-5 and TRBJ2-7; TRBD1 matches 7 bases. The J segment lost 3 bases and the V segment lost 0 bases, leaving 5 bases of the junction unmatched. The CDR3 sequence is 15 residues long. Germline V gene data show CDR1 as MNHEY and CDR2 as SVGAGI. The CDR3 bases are TGTGCCAGCAGTTACTCGAGACAGGGCCACTACGAGCAGTACTTC. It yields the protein CASSYSRQGHYEQYF.

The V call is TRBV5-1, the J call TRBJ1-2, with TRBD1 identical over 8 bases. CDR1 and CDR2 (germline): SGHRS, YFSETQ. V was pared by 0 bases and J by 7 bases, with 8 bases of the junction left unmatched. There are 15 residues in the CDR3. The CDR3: CASSLESAGQAGYTF. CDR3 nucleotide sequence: TGCGCCAGCAGCTTGGAGTCTGCGGGACAGGCTGGCTACACCTTC.

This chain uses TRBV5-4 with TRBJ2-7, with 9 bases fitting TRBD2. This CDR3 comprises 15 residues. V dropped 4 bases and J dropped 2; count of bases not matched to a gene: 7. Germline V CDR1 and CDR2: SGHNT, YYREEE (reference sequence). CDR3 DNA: TGTGCCAGCAGCCCGGCGGGCGGGAGGGCCTACGAGCAGTACTTC. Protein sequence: CASSPAGGRAYEQYF. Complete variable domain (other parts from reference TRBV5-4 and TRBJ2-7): ETGVTQSPTHLIKTRGQQVTLRCSSQSGHNTVSWYQQALGQGPQFIFQYYREEENGRGNFPPRFSGLQFPNYSSELNVNALELDDSALYLCASSPAGGRAYEQYFGPGTRLTVT.

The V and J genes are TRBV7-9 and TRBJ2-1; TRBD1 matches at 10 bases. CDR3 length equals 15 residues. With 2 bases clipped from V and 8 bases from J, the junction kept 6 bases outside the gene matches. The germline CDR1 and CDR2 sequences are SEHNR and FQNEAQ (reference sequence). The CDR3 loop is CASSLLGTGVDEQFF. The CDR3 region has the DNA TGTGCCAGCAGCTTATTAGGGACAGGGGTCGATGAGCAGTTCTTC.

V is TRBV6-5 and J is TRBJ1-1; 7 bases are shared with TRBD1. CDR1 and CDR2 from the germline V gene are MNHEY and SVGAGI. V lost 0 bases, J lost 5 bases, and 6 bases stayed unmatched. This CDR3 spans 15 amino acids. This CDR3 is CASSYSTGIGTEAFF. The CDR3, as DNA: TGTGCCAGCAGTTACTCGACAGGGATAGGTACTGAAGCTTTCTTT.

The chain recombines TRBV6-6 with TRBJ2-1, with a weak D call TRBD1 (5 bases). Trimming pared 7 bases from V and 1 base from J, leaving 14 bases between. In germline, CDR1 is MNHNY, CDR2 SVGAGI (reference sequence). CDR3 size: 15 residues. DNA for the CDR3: TGTGCCAGCACTCCTCAGGGCCTTTCCTACAATGAGCAGTTCTTC. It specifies CASTPQGLSYNEQFF.

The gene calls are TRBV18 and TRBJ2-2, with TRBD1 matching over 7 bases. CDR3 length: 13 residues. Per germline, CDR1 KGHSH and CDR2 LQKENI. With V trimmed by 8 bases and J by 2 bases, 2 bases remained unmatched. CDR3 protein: CASQGVNTGELFF. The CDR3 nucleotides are TGTGCCAGCCAGGGGGTTAACACCGGGGAGCTGTTTTTT.

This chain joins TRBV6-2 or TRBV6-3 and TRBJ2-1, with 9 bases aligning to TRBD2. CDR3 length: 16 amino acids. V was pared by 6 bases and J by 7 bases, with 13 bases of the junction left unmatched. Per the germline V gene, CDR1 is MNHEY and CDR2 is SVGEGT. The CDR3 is CASSPRASGMMNEQFF. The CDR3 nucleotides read TGTGCCAGCAGCCCTCGAGCTAGCGGGATGATGAATGAGCAGTTCTTC.

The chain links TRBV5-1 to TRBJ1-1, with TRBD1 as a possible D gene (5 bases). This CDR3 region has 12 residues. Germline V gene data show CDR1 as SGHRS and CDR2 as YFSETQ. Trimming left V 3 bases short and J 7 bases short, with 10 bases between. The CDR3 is CASSSQGGEAFF. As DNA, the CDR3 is TGCGCCAGCAGCTCTCAGGGAGGTGAAGCTTTCTTT. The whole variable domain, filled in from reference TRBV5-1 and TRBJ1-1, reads KAGVTQTPRYLIKTRGQQVTLSCSPISGHRSVSWYQQTPGQGLQFLFEYFSETQRNKGNFPGRFSGRQFSNSRSEMNVSTLELGDSALYLCASSSQGGEAFFGQGTRLTVV.

The CDR3 protein is CASSLYANSPLHF. The CDR3 DNA sequence: TGTGCCAGCAGTTTATATGCGAATTCACCCCTCCACTTT. The V call is TRBV28, the J call TRBJ1-6; unclear D gene. This CDR3 has 13 residues. CDR1 and CDR2 from the germline V gene are MDHEN and SYDVKM. V lost 1 base and J lost 7, with 5 bases in between.

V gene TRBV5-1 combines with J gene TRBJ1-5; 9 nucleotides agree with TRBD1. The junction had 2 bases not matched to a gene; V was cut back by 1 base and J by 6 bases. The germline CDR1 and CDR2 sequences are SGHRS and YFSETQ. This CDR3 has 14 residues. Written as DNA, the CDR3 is TGCGCCAGCAGCTTGACAGGGGGCGGTCAGCCCCAGCATTTT. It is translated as CASSLTGGGQPQHF.